Reported below is one T cell receptor beta chain. The data were taken from a study of shared clonotypes between healthy human individuals. Sequenced by immunoSEQ multiplex PCR; TCRdb stores in-frame clones only, minus some. The data hold under 750,000 clones, with 72% observed a single time. Sequencing was performed on memory CD4+ T cells sorted from blood. Subset described: CD45RA-negative fraction. The clonotype was recovered from a woman under 40 in good health.

The CDR3 region has the DNA TGTGCCAGCAGCTTAGGGGGGGACCGGCACAATGAGCAGTTCTTC. Its translation is CASSLGGDRHNEQFF. V gene TRBV11-3 combines with J gene TRBJ2-1; D perhaps matches TRBD2 (6 bases). CDR3 length: 15 residues. V was cut by 1 base and J by 5 bases, with 12 bases left in between. Germline values: CDR1 SGHNT, CDR2 YENEEA.